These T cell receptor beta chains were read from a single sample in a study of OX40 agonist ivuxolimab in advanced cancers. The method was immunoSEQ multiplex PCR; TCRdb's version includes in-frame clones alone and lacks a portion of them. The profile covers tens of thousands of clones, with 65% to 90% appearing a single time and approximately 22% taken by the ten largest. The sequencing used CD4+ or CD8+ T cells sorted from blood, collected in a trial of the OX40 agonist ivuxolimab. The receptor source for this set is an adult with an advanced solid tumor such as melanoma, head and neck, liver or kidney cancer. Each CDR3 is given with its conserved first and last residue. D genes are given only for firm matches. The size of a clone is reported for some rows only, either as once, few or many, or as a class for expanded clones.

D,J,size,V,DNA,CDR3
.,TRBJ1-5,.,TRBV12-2,TGTGCAAGTCGCCGCGCGGGGACCAGCAATCAGCCCCAGCATTTT,CASRRAGTSNQPQHF
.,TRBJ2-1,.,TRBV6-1,TGTGCCAGCAGTCCCGGCCCTATGCTCGAGCAGTTCTTC,CASSPGPMLEQFF
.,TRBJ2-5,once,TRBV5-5,TGTGCCACCGTATCCGACGGGACCCAGTACTTC,CATVSDGTQYF
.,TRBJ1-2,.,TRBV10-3,TGTGCCATCAGTGAACACGAAACACGGGGGCCAAACTATGGCTACACCTTC,CAISEHETRGPNYGYTF
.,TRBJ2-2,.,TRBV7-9,TGTGCCAGCAGCTTAAGCGGGTCCGACACCGGGGAGCTGTTTTTT,CASSLSGSDTGELFF
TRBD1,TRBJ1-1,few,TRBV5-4,TGTGCCAGCAGCTTGATCGGGCAGGGGGACACTGAAGCTTTCTTT,CASSLIGQGDTEAFF
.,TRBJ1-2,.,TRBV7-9,TGTGCCAGCAGCTTAGAGTATCCGAGGAGCTTC,CASSLEYPRSF
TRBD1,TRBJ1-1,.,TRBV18,TGTGCCAGCTCGCCCACAGGGGGCGCAAGGGATACTGAAGCTTTCTTT,CASSPTGGARDTEAFF
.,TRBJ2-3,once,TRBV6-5,TGTGCCAGCAGTTACTCGGCGTTTGTGGATACGCAGTATTTT,CASSYSAFVDTQYF
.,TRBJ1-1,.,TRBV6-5,TGTGCCAGCAGTTACGGGAGGGCCGAAGCTTTCTTT,CASSYGRAEAFF
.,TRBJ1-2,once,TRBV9,TGTGCCAGCAGCGTAGCGTCTCCCTATGGCTACACCTTC,CASSVASPYGYTF
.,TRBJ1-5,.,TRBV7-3,TGTGCCAGCAGCTTAACAGGGGGAAGTCAGCCCCAGCATTTT,CASSLTGGSQPQHF
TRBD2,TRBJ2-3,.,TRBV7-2,TGTGCCAGCAGCTCTGGACTAGCGGGGGGGTCAGATACGCAGTATTTT,CASSSGLAGGSDTQYF
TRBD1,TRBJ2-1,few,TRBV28,TGTGCCAGCAGTTTACCGACAGGGGGCGCTGAGCAGTTCTTC,CASSLPTGGAEQFF
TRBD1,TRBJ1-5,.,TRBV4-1,TGCGCCAGCAGCACAGGGGATAGCAATCAGCCCCAGCATTTT,CASSTGDSNQPQHF
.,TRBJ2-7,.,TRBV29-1,TGCAGCGTTCTTGGAGGGGACTACGAGCAGTACTTC,CSVLGGDYEQYF
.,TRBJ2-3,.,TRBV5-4,TGTGCCAGCAGCAAATTTGAAACAGGGCCCGACGAAGATACGCAGTATTTT,CASSKFETGPDEDTQYF
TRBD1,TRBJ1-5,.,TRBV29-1,TGCAGCGTCTTGACAGGGGACAATCAGCCCCAGCATTTT,CSVLTGDNQPQHF
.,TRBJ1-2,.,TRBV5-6,TGTGCCAGCAGCTTGTCGGGTGCCTATGGCTACACCTTC,CASSLSGAYGYTF
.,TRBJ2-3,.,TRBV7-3,TGTGCCAGCAGCTCCTGGGTAGGCACAGATACGCAGTATTTT,CASSSWVGTDTQYF
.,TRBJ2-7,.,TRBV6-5,TGTGCCAGCAGTTACGATGAGGGATCCTCCTACGAGCAGTACTTC,CASSYDEGSSYEQYF
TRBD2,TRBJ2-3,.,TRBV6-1,TGTGCCAGCAGGGGACTAGCGAGTAGAAATACGCAGTATTTT,CASRGLASRNTQYF